The clone carrying this T cell receptor (beta chain) is classed as medium-sized by frequency. The data stem from a study of T cell clusters in autoimmune cytopenias. CDR3 size: 16 residues. Germline CDR1 MNHNS, CDR2 SASEGT. Multiplex touch-down PCR amplified TRB using TRB-A and TRB-B pools in one tube. TCRdb derives one entry per CDR3 protein from the multiplex PCR reads, leaving out DNA. The sample has about 3,600 distinct CDR3 sequences. Some 39,000 genome equivalents of blood DNA were amplified for TRB. The gene calls are TRBV6-1 and TRBJ2-5; the D call from TCRdb, TRBD2, cannot be confirmed without DNA. The material sequenced was peripheral blood. This receptor was obtained from a human donor with an autoimmune cytopenia or autoimmune hepatitis (not recorded which). The CDR3 spells CASSAAVAGVRETQYF.